The T cell receptor (beta chain) under discussion was sequenced for a study of cytomegalovirus exposure and HLA in healthy donors. Study-wide findings and caveats: A later analysis reported that several of the most significant clusters appeared to be linked to common viral pathogens, among them Epstein-Barr virus.

Regarding this clone: Its specificity is unknown.

In the PCR, 60 Vbeta and 13 Jbeta primers were used. Generated by immunoSEQ multiplex PCR, the TCRdb table keeps only in-frame clones and is missing some. Of around 100,000 clones listed, more than 70% were seen once; the top ten hold approximately 4.4%. The receptor comes from a male donor in good health and CMV-seropositive. Sample: PBMCs.

CDR3 nucleotide sequence: TGTGCCAGCAGCACCCCGACTGAGCCCCAGCATTTT. Encoded protein: CASSTPTEPQHF. The chain couples TRBV28 to TRBJ1-5; D gene uncertain. The CDR3 contains 12 residues. Trimming cost V 6 bases and J 8 bases, with 11 bases left between them. CDR1 and CDR2 (germline): MDHEN, SYDVKM.